This T cell receptor beta chain appears in the sequencing data of a study of metastatic and nonmetastatic thyroid tumors. Study-wide findings and caveats: Compared with benign nodules, malignant thyroid tumors were reported to have significantly higher TCR beta diversity in both blood and tumor.

TCRdb reanalyzed the PCR reads with MiXCR. Altogether some 9,900 clones are present, less than 35% being singletons, with the ten largest covering 4% to 5.5%. This clone has only a few counts. Antigen specificity is unknown. Treatment of any kind had been given to no patient before thyroid surgery. The germline V gene encodes CDR1 MNHEY and CDR2 SVGAGI. This CDR3 is built from 13 residues. V lost 6 bases to trimming and J lost 8 bases, with 14 bases between them. The sequenced sample was tumor tissue. The chain uses TRBV6-5 and TRBJ2-4; D unclear. This receptor was identified in a female donor with papillary thyroid cancer or a benign thyroid nodule (not recorded which). Some clones in this sample may be carry-over from other donors' samples. The CDR3 is CASSSRSADIQYF. CDR3 in DNA: TGTGCCAGCAGCTCCCGATCTGCGGACATTCAGTACTTC.